The 13 T cell receptor beta chains in this list originate from one sample, sequenced in a study of regulatory dendritic cells for organ transplantation. Using immunoSEQ multiplex PCR, the repertoire was profiled, and TCRdb retains in-frame clones only, with some absent. Among fewer than 40,000 clones listed, 85% to 95% were seen once. Sequencing used naive CD8+ T cells from blood. Specified subset: CD45RA+ naive T cells. These receptors were obtained from a human donor in good health.

This clone was seen once. CDR3 nucleotides: TGTGCCAGCGGTATCGCGGGGGAGATCCAAGAGACCCAGTACTTC. The encoded protein is CASGIAGEIQETQYF. This chain uses TRBV6-5 with TRBJ2-5, with 7 positions matching TRBD2. This CDR3 region has 15 residues. Unmatched junction bases numbered 10, after V lost 8 bases and J lost 1 base. Germline values: CDR1 MNHEY, CDR2 SVGAGI.

There are a few counts of this clone. The chain recombines TRBV19 with TRBJ1-6; D is uncertain. This CDR3 comprises 16 residues. With 5 bases removed from V and 7 bases from J, the gap between germline ends came to 18 bases. Per the germline V gene, CDR1 is LNHDA and CDR2 is SQIVND (reference sequence). CDR3 nucleotides: TGTGCCAGTAGTCGATATCGGACGAGACGGAATTCACCCCTCCACTTT. Translated, it gives CASSRYRTRRNSPLHF.

This chain uses TRBV9 with TRBJ1-6; possible D gene TRBD1, 5 bases. CDR3 length: 14 residues. V shed 0 bases and J shed 6 bases, with 7 bases lying between them. The germline gives CDR1 SGDLS, CDR2 YYNGEE. CDR3 coding DNA: TGTGCCAGCAGCGTAGAAGGGGTTAATTCACCCCTCCACTTT. Its translation is CASSVEGVNSPLHF.

The chain carries TRBV28 and TRBJ2-3; D gene uncertain. The V end lost 0 bases, the J end lost 6 bases, and 7 bases lay between the germline ends. The V gene's germline CDR1 is MDHEN and CDR2 SYDVKM. The CDR3 has 13 amino acids. The DNA of the CDR3 is TGTGCCAGCAGTTTATGGGCAGGCGATACGCAGTATTTT. Translation: CASSLWAGDTQYF.

V is TRBV5-4 and J is TRBJ2-5, with no clear D. The J call may not be correct, given that the DNA end is closer to TRBJ2-7. The CDR3 length is 11 residues. Germline CDR1 reads SGHNT; CDR2 reads YYREEE (reference sequence). In DNA, the CDR3 is TGTGCCAGCGGGGAAGGCTACGAGCAGTACTTC. Translating gives CASGEGYEQYF.

This chain joins TRBV19 and TRBJ1-2; TRBD1 might be the D (5 bases). Germline assignment: CDR1 LNHDA and CDR2 SQIVND (reference sequence). V lost 6 bases and J 5 bases, leaving 22 bases between the germline ends. The CDR3 spans 16 residues. The CDR3 region has the DNA TGTGCCAGTAGGACCGAGATGGGGGGTGGAGGGTATGGCTACACCTTC. The encoded protein is CASRTEMGGGGYGYTF. Complete variable domain (other parts from reference TRBV19 and TRBJ1-2): DGGITQSPKYLFRKEGQNVTLSCEQNLNHDAMYWYRQDPGQGLRLIYYSQIVNDFQKGDIAEGYSVSREKKESFPLTVTSAQKNPTAFYLCASRTEMGGGGYGYTFGSGTRLTVV.

Here the CDR3 reads CASSSTTGEVSEAFF. The CDR3 DNA reads TGTGCCAGCAGCAGTACAACAGGGGAAGTTTCGGAAGCTTTCTTT. V usage is TRBV7-6 and J usage is TRBJ1-1, with 7 bases that match TRBD1. The CDR3 consists of 15 residues. Germline CDR1 and CDR2: SGHVS and FNYEAQ. Germline trimming cut 5 bases from V and 8 bases from J; bases unmatched to any gene: 14. The entire variable domain, with the rest obtained from reference TRBV7-6 and TRBJ1-1, is as follows: GAGVSQSPRYKVTKRGQDVALRCDPISGHVSLYWYRQALGQGPEFLTYFNYEAQQDKSGLPNDRFSAERPEGSISTLTIQRTEQRDSAMYRCASSSTTGEVSEAFFGQGTRLTVV.

The chain joins TRBV2 to TRBJ2-7, with D perhaps TRBD2 (6 bases). The V gene lost 6 bases and the J gene lost 5 bases, with 17 bases spanning the gap. This CDR3 has 14 amino acids. Germline values: CDR1 SNHLY, CDR2 FYNNEI. The CDR3 region has the DNA TGTGCCAGCAGGCCCACGGAGGGTCGGGACGAGCAGTACTTC. This gives the protein CASRPTEGRDEQYF. Full variable domain (missing parts from reference TRBV2 and TRBJ2-7): EPEVTQTPSHQVTQMGQEVILRCVPISNHLYFYWYRQILGQKVEFLVSFYNNEISEKSEIFDDQFSVERPDGSNFTLKIRSTKLEDSAMYFCASRPTEGRDEQYFGPGTRLTVT.

This clone was counted a few times. This chain uses TRBV19 with TRBJ1-1; D gene ambiguous. V gave up 4 bases and J gave up 7 bases, with 16 bases separating them. CDR1 and CDR2 from the germline V gene are LNHDA and SQIVND (reference sequence). The CDR3 is 14 amino acids. CDR3 sequence: CASSTSPDHSEAFF. The CDR3 DNA reads TGTGCCAGTAGTACCTCACCGGATCACAGTGAAGCTTTCTTT.

The chain uses TRBV5-5 and TRBJ2-4, with D possibly matching TRBD1 (6 bases). Germline CDR1 reads SGHKS; CDR2 reads YYEKEE (reference sequence). The V end lost 4 bases, the J end lost 7 bases, and 12 bases lay between the germline ends. The CDR3 has 13 residues. CDR3 nucleotides: TGTGCCAGCAGCCCTAGGACAGAGAACATTCAGTACTTC. It specifies CASSPRTENIQYF.

The chain recombines TRBV6-6 with TRBJ2-7; 7 bases agree with TRBD1. V lost 5 bases and J lost 1; bases outside the gene matches: 5. There are 14 residues in the CDR3. The germline CDR1 and CDR2 sequences are MNHNY and SVGAGI (reference sequence). The CDR3 region is CASSHDRASYEQYF. The DNA of the CDR3 is TGTGCCAGCAGTCACGACAGGGCTTCCTACGAGCAGTACTTC.

The rearrangement links TRBV11-2 to TRBJ2-2, with D hard to call. V was clipped by 0 bases and J by 4 bases, with 12 bases between them. The germline gives CDR1 SGHAT, CDR2 FQNNGV. The CDR3 is 16 amino acids. The CDR3: CASSLDYQLFTGELFF. CDR3 sequence (DNA): TGTGCCAGCAGCTTAGATTATCAACTCTTCACCGGGGAGCTGTTTTTT.

This chain connects TRBV9 to TRBJ1-6; TRBD1 agrees at 7 bases. CDR1 is SGDLS and CDR2 is YYNGEE in the germline V gene. CDR3 length: 15 residues. With 3 bases clipped from V and 10 bases from J, the junction kept 10 bases outside the gene matches. The CDR3 loop reads CASSGRQGQSSPLHF. CDR3 bases: TGTGCCAGCAGCGGAAGACAGGGTCAAAGCTCACCCCTCCACTTT.